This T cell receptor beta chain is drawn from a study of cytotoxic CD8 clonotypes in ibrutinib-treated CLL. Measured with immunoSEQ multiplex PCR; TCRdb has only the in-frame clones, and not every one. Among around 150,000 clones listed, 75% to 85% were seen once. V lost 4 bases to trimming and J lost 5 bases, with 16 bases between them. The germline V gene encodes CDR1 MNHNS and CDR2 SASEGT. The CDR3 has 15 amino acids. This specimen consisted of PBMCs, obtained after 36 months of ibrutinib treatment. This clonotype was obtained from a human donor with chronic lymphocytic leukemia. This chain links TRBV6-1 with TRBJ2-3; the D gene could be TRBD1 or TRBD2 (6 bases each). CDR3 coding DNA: TGTGCCAGCAGTGTTACAAGGGGGGATTTAGATACGCAGTATTTT. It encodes CASSVTRGDLDTQYF.